This T cell receptor (beta chain) was recovered during a study of cytomegalovirus exposure and HLA in healthy donors. The CDR3 loop spans 12 amino acids. With 0 bases removed from V and 8 bases from J, the gap between germline ends came to 8 bases. Germline lookup yields CDR1 SGDLS and CDR2 YYNGEE. Use of 60 Vbeta and 13 Jbeta primers characterized the PCR. Method: immunoSEQ multiplex PCR; TCRdb's copy keeps in-frame clones and lacks some. The sample has approximately 120,000 clones, approximately 80% seen once. About this clone: The antigen is not known.

General study results and limits: As a later analysis revealed, the rate of TCR association differed by HLA locus, with DRB1 most and HLA-C fewest.

The TCR was taken from a woman aged 40 to 50 in good health and CMV-seropositive. The sample was PBMCs. The genes are TRBV9 and TRBJ1-1; D is uncertain. The CDR3, as DNA: TGTGCCAGCAGCGTAGGGGGAGCCGAAGCTTTCTTT. The encoded protein is CASSVGGAEAFF.